Sequencing of this TCR beta chain was carried out in a study of shared clonotypes between healthy human individuals (dated by TCRdb to about 2020). Turning to the overall study: A few men and two women, aged 18 to 49 years, made up the cohort. For each donor, CD4 naive and CD4 memory were each given three plates, CD8 naive was given two plates, and CD8 memory was given one plate. Different laboratories and diverse techniques were used to prepare libraries and sequence TCR repertoires, to increase sequencing depth and limit assay-specific biases. Leukapheresis yielded between about 0.85 and 9 billion PBMCs per donor. To estimate repertoire size and how much clonotype sharing occurs between individuals, the study deeply sequenced the blood TCR repertoires of roughly 5 healthy adults. Broad study findings and their caveats: Rarefaction of sorted-subset datasets indicated incomplete sequencing despite the large sequencing depth. Sampling was restricted to blood, and TCR repertoires in tissue are likely to differ from TCR repertoires in blood. Based on pairwise subsampling, the degree of clonotype sharing among donors was expected to be affected by sequencing depth. About 5% of naive CD4, 3.5% of naive CD8, 2.3% of memory CD4, and approximately 0.39% of memory CD8 clonotypes were shared across a few donors. Because the study included a small number of donors, the genetic and exposure-history diversity represented was limited. Estimated clonotype richness was generally larger for naive than for memory subsets. Clonotypes shared by all four sorted-subset donors showed higher generation probabilities than non-shared clonotypes.

CD8 naive samples were obtained by positive selection for CCR7 among CD45RO-negative cells, yielding a CD45RA+CCR7+ population from which TemRA cells were excluded. Donors were healthy HIV-negative adults with no recently reported acute infections or vaccinations. All donors were Caucasian adults living in Nashville, Tennessee, USA. Blood was collected by leukapheresis, and PBMCs were isolated by Ficoll-Histopaque density gradient centrifugation and then cryopreserved in liquid nitrogen vapor phase. Analytical flow cytometry was used to check the purity and quantity of each magnetically sorted T cell population. Each sorted fraction had its genomic DNA isolated and then quantified by UV absorbance on a Nanodrop 2000c. Remarks on this clone: Its antigen is unknown. No base quality information exists; no much larger clone differs at one position. In the same sample, other DNA sequences code for this CDR3.

V is cut back by 6 bases and J by 0 bases, with 2 bases in the junction unmatched. CDR1 and CDR2, per the germline V gene (reference sequence), are MNHEY and SMNVEV. There are 15 amino acids in the CDR3, from cysteine to phenylalanine inclusive. CDR3 DNA is the only sequence kept; it has 45 bases, read in frame from the first base. TCR CDR3 regions were amplified from genomic DNA by multiplex PCR using the deep immunoSEQ assay. Extracted genomic DNA from each cell subset was distributed evenly across all wells of several immunoSEQ 96-well plates, and each plate was treated as a replicate. Each replicate PCR for sorted subsets received around 0.2 ug genomic DNA, equal to about 30,000 T cell genomes. Purified libraries were measured with a Qubit 3.0 fluorometer, size-checked on a Bioanalyzer 2100, and measured again with the KAPA Library Quantification kit. Every immunoSEQ 96-well plate was sequenced on a dedicated single-read 150-cycle Illumina NextSeq 550 flow cell. In the source study's methods: The immunoSEQ output contained only junctional sequences without quality scores, so filtering could not match that applied to full-length reads. To assign V/J genes and CDR3, sequences were annotated using PyIR, a Python wrapper for IgBLAST v1.9, with IMGT germline references. Reads were filtered out if the reads had weak V/J assignments (E-value above 1e-6), no CDR3, stop codons, out-of-frame junctions, or ambiguous translated residues. V3J clonotypes were defined as sequences sharing an identical inferred V gene, J gene, and CDR3 amino acid sequence. Percentage overlap between repertoires was computed as shared unique clonotypes divided by the size of the smaller repertoire. Three approaches were used to assess repertoire richness: RTK rarefaction, the Chao1 estimator, and Recon v2.1 estimates of unobserved clonotypes. Generation probabilities were computed with OLGA for all TCRbeta clonotypes obtained by the gDNA method from a handful of donors. This is the immuneACCESS table as TCRdb keeps it, with only in-frame sequences that have V and J called. A part of the clones is gone; compared with another copy, unresolved V genes explain less than half, and the rest is unexplained. The V and J calls and clone size are taken from that table; D and trimming were inferred from the DNA. The sample table shows some 1,900,000 clones, and about 94% are seen once. Clones ranked in the top ten supply 1.2% of the sample.

The sequence came from a young man in good health. This receptor chain uses TRBV27 and TRBJ1-5; TRBD1 agrees with 10 junctional bases. The source material was naive CD8+ T cells sorted from blood. The cell subset or site label here, explained by the study, means: CD45RA+CCR7+. The nucleotide sequence reads TGTGCCAGCAGCTGGACAGGGGGTAGCAATCAGCCCCAGCATTTT. The resulting protein is CASSWTGGSNQPQHF.